The clone carrying this T cell receptor (beta chain) was found many times. Amplification targeted TCR beta CDR3 regions from RNA transcripts. When the TCR CDR3 underwent first-round RT-PCR, the HTBI primer set was used. From the multiplex PCR reads, TCRdb called clonotypes with MiXCR, one entry per CDR3 protein. The sample includes a few hundred thousand distinct CDR3 sequences, over 15% of them seen just once. The data were obtained in a study of T cells in Graves' hyperthyroidism and ophthalmopathy. Study background: Upon initial diagnosis and before any treatment, peripheral blood was collected.

The CDR3 is made up of 16 amino acids. Germline trimming cut 1 base from V and 3 bases from J; bases unmatched to any gene: 5. CDR1 SGHKS and CDR2 YYEKEE come from the germline V gene (reference sequence). Each person with ophthalmopathy scored at least 3 on the Clinical Activity Score, reached NOSPECS grade 4 or higher, and had been ill under 3 months. Uncontrolled infection, other autoimmune disease, pregnancy or lactation barred patients from enrollment. Sequenced: blood. The clonotype comes from a woman in her sixties or seventies with Graves' ophthalmopathy. This chain uses TRBV5-5 with TRBJ2-1; 9 positions match TRBD1. CDR3 in amino acids: CASSLRTGVRYNEQFF. The CDR3, as DNA: TGTGCCAGCAGCTTGAGGACAGGGGTTCGCTACAATGAGCAGTTCTTC.